The 15 T cell receptor beta chains below were found in one sample sequenced in a study of shared clonotypes between healthy human individuals. Assay: immunoSEQ multiplex PCR; the TCRdb copy retains only in-frame clones and omits some. The table shows more than 2 million clones, with less than 95% occurring only once. Naive CD8 cells were CD45RO-negative, positively selected for CCR7, excluding terminally differentiated effector memory CD45RA+ cells. The source material was naive CD8+ T cells sorted from blood. The receptors come from a man between 18 and 35 years old in good health.

The chain has TRBV4-1 and TRBJ2-7; D remains ambiguous. V was cut by 0 bases and J by 0 bases, with 6 bases left in between. Germline values: CDR1 MGHRA, CDR2 YSYEKL. The CDR3 spans 14 residues. CDR3 sequence (DNA): TGCGCCAGCAGCCAAGAACAACTCTCCTACGAGCAGTACTTC. It specifies CASSQEQLSYEQYF.

A remark on this clone: The same CDR3 also results from other DNA sequences found in this sample. The chain employs TRBV7-9 and TRBJ2-1, with unresolved D. The germline CDR1 and CDR2 sequences are SEHNR and FQNEAQ (reference sequence). This CDR3 is 12 amino acids long. V lost 3 bases and J 6 bases, leaving 6 bases between the germline ends. CDR3 amino acids: CASSFTANEQFF. CDR3 nucleotide sequence: TGTGCCAGCAGCTTTACCGCCAATGAGCAGTTCTTC.

This clone was recorded once. The chain carries TRBV19 and TRBJ2-7; perhaps TRBD1 as D (6 bases). Trimming took off 5 bases at V and 2 bases at J, with 13 bases between the two ends. This CDR3 has 14 residues. Germline V gene lookup returns CDR1 LNHDA and CDR2 SQIVND (reference sequence). In nucleotides, the CDR3 is TGTGCCAGTAGTTCCCGGACAGATCCCTACGAGCAGTACTTC. This sequence encodes CASSSRTDPYEQYF.

The V gene is TRBV30, the J gene TRBJ2-7; D is unclear. The CDR3 covers 16 residues. From germline, CDR1 is GTSNPN and CDR2 SVGIG (reference sequence). The V gene lost 0 bases and the J gene lost 4 bases, with 19 bases spanning the gap. CDR3 protein: CAWSVPDGYLSYEQYF. Written as DNA, the CDR3 is TGTGCCTGGAGTGTACCGGACGGATACTTATCATACGAGCAGTACTTC.

This clone was seen once. This sequence joins TRBV19 and TRBJ2-3; D possibly corresponds to TRBD2 (5 bases). This CDR3 spans 18 amino acids. Per the germline V gene, CDR1 is LNHDA and CDR2 is SQIVND (reference sequence). V lost 2 bases to trimming and J lost 2 bases, with 20 bases between them. The CDR3 loop is CASSIPRSMRANTDTQYF. The CDR3 nucleotides are TGTGCCAGTAGTATACCCCGCTCCATGAGGGCTAACACAGATACGCAGTATTTT.

The CDR3 region has the DNA TGTGCCAGCAGCTTAGTCGGTGAGGGGGCTAACTATGGCTACACCTTC. Its translation: CASSLVGEGANYGYTF. V and J are TRBV7-9 and TRBJ1-2, with D perhaps matching TRBD1 (6 bases). Trimming removed 1 base from V and 0 bases from J, with 12 bases in between. The CDR3 spans 16 residues. Germline-derived CDR1 and CDR2 are SEHNR and FQNEAQ (reference sequence). The variable domain in full, completed from reference TRBV7-9 and TRBJ1-2, reads DTGVSQNPRHKITKRGQNVTFRCDPISEHNRLYWYRQTLGQGPEFLTYFQNEAQLEKSRLLSDRFSAERPKGSFSTLEIQRTEQGDSAMYLCASSLVGEGANYGYTFGSGTRLTVV.

This chain joins TRBV7-8 and TRBJ2-7; D is unclear. V was cut by 7 bases and J by 3 bases, with 13 bases left in between. Per germline, CDR1 SGHVS and CDR2 FQNEAQ. This CDR3 has 13 amino acids. CDR3 sequence (DNA): TGTGCCAGCACCTGGATGGGCAGCTACGAGCAGTACTTC. This gives the protein CASTWMGSYEQYF.

This clone is a singleton in its sample. The chain uses TRBV10-2 and TRBJ2-7; D is ambiguous. CDR3 length equals 14 residues. V was pared by 3 bases and J by 0 bases, with 9 bases between. CDR1 WSHSY and CDR2 SAAADI come from the germline V gene. CDR3 sequence: CASSESFASYEQYF. The CDR3 DNA sequence: TGCGCCAGCAGTGAATCCTTCGCCTCCTACGAGCAGTACTTC.

The V gene is TRBV4-1, the J gene TRBJ2-5; 7 bases match TRBD1. Trimming at V came to 3 bases and at J to 3 bases, leaving 7 bases not matched to a gene. The germline V gene encodes CDR1 MGHRA and CDR2 YSYEKL. The CDR3 covers 15 residues. As DNA, the CDR3 is TGCGCCAGCAGCCAGACTGGGACAGAGAAAGAGACCCAGTACTTC. Protein: CASSQTGTEKETQYF.

The V and J genes are TRBV13 and TRBJ2-7, with TRBD2 as a possible D gene (6 bases). The ends were cut back, 3 bases at V and 3 bases at J, with 21 bases in the middle. The germline CDR1 and CDR2 sequences are PRHDT and FYEKMQ (reference sequence). The CDR3 has 17 amino acids. This CDR3 is CASSFGSLAESVYEQYF. The CDR3, as DNA: TGTGCCAGCAGCTTTGGCTCCTTAGCGGAAAGTGTCTACGAGCAGTACTTC.

The chain is built from TRBV4-3 and TRBJ2-7; D is tentatively TRBD1 or TRBD2 (6 bases each). V was shortened by 4 bases and J by 5 bases, with 12 bases between the two germline ends. The CDR3 contains 13 residues. From germline, CDR1 is LGHNA and CDR2 YSLEER. The CDR3 nucleotides read TGCGCCAGCAGCCCCGGAAGGGGGGACGAGCAGTACTTC. Its protein is CASSPGRGDEQYF.

The chain links TRBV4-1 to TRBJ2-1, with 9 nucleotides matching TRBD2. The CDR3 has 16 amino acids. V lost 5 bases and J lost 5; bases outside the gene matches: 10. Germline CDR1 MGHRA, CDR2 YSYEKL. The CDR3 sequence is CASSDLGLAGNNEQFF. In DNA, the CDR3 is TGCGCCAGCAGCGACCTTGGGCTAGCGGGAAACAATGAGCAGTTCTTC.

The chain is built from TRBV27 and TRBJ2-7, with D tentatively TRBD1 (6 bases). CDR1 and CDR2 from the germline V gene are MNHEY and SMNVEV (reference sequence). CDR3 size: 17 residues. Trimming shortened V by 2 bases and J by 4 bases, and 21 bases separated the two germline ends. The chain's CDR3 is CASSLRSFVAGEYEQYF. Written as DNA, the CDR3 is TGTGCCAGCAGTTTACGTAGTTTCGTGGCAGGGGAATACGAGCAGTACTTC.

This chain uses TRBV7-9 with TRBJ2-3; TRBD2 agrees at 7 bases. V lost 1 base to trimming and J lost 0 bases; unmatched junction nucleotides: 7. The length of the CDR3 is 17 residues. Per the germline V gene, CDR1 is SEHNR and CDR2 is FQNEAQ (reference sequence). CDR3 in DNA: TGTGCCAGCAGCTTAGGCGGGGAGGGCCGGAGCACAGATACGCAGTATTTT. It encodes CASSLGGEGRSTDTQYF.

The chain recombines TRBV6-5 with TRBJ1-4, with D possibly being TRBD1 (5 bases). CDR3 size: 15 residues. Germline lookup yields CDR1 MNHEY and CDR2 SVGAGI. V lost 6 bases and J lost 5, with 16 bases in between. CDR3 nucleotides: TGTGCCAGCAGCCATACCCGGGGGTTCAATGAAAAACTGTTTTTT. It encodes CASSHTRGFNEKLFF.